This TCR beta chain is from a study of blood T cell repertoires in COVID-19. For the study at large: T cells, B-cell-depleted T cells, or PBMCs supplied cDNA or gDNA.

Seattle-derived patients entered the study during active infection and were followed longitudinally. Original analysis: It was from reference gene primer amplification that nucleated cell counts were estimated. TCRdb keeps only in-frame clones here, not all; method: immunoSEQ multiplex PCR. V and J calls and clone size are copied from that table; D and trimming were computed from the DNA. The table has about 270,000 clones, 91% seen once. The CDR3 covers 16 residues. The TCR originated in a person aged 18 to 30 with COVID-19, enrolled during active disease. Specimen: peripheral blood. V is TRBV21-1 and J is TRBJ2-1; TRBD2, as called in the table, went unchecked against the DNA. TRBV21-1 is a recognized pseudogene. The CDR3 sequence is CASSKGGRMVHNEQFF. CDR3 bases: TGTGCCAGCAGCAAAGGCGGGAGGATGGTCCACAATGAGCAGTTCTTC.